The sequence of this TCR beta chain was determined in a study of T cell responses to AZD1222 COVID-19 vaccine. Study-level findings and limits: Baseline antibody screening turned up just a handful of seropositive AZD1222 recipients. All repertoire sampling was performed exclusively after the peak T cell response.

Analyses pooled second doses at about 4 or about 12 weeks. The method was immunoSEQ multiplex PCR; TCRdb's version includes in-frame clones alone and lacks a portion of them. This table holds tens of thousands of clones, 70% to 90% found once. Details on this clone: Its antigen remains unknown.

Germline assignment: CDR1 LNHDA and CDR2 SQIVND (reference sequence). V lost 4 bases, J lost 5 bases, and 9 bases stayed unmatched. The CDR3 is made up of 15 amino acids. The chain has TRBV19 and TRBJ2-7; 9 nucleotides match TRBD2. The TCR was taken from an adult who received the AZD1222 COVID-19 vaccine. Material: peripheral blood, obtained 28 days after the second AZD1222 dose. The CDR3 sequence: CASSTLAGVANEQYF. CDR3 sequence (DNA): TGTGCCAGTAGTACATTAGCGGGAGTCGCGAACGAGCAGTACTTC.